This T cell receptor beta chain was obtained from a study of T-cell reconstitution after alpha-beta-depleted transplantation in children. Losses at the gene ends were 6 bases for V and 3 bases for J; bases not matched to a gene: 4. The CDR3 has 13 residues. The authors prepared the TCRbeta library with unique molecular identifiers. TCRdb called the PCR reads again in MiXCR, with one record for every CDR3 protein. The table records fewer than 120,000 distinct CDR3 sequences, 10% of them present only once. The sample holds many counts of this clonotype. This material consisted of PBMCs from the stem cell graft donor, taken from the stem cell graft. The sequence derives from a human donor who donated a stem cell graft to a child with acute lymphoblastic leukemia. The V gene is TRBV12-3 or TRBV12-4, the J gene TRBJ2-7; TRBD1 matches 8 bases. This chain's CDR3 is CASRPGQVYEQYF. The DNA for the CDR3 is TGTGCCAGCAGACCGGGACAGGTCTACGAGCAGTACTTC.